Reported below is one T cell receptor (beta chain). The antigen remains unidentified. The sample comes from a study of cytomegalovirus exposure and HLA in healthy donors. Regarding the study as a whole: Certain sequence variants were highly shared and formed a cluster, and this cluster was likely a sequencing artifact. After further analysis at a later stage, under 20,000 TCR beta sequences were associated with HLA alleles at 0.05 false discovery rate. The study designated fewer than 200 TCR beta chains cytomegalovirus-associated.

After removal of 4 bases from V and 6 bases from J, the junction contained 15 bases not matched to a gene. The CDR3 spans 18 residues. The V gene's germline CDR1 is SGHRS and CDR2 YFSETQ. PCR employed 60 Vbeta and 13 Jbeta primers. Profiling relied on immunoSEQ multiplex PCR, and the TCRdb table lists in-frame clones only, not all of them. This table has 170,000 or so clones, roughly 78% appearing once. Sequenced input: PBMCs. The V call is TRBV5-1, the J call TRBJ2-3; 12 bases are a match to TRBD2. The source of this sequence is a woman in her 40s in good health and CMV-seronegative. Written as DNA, the CDR3 is TGCGCCAGCAGCCGCCGAAAAACTAGCGGGGGGTTGAAGGATACGCAGTATTTT. Translated, it gives CASSRRKTSGGLKDTQYF.